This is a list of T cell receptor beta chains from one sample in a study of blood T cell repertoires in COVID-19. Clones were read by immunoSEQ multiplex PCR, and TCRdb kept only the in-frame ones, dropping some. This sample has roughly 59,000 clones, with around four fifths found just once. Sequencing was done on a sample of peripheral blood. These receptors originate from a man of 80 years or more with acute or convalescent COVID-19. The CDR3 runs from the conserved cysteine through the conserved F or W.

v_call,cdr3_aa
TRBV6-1,CASSEPGQNTEAFF
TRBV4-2,CASSQDLAGGLEQFF
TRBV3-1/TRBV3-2,CASSHSDRGDGEQYF
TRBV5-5,CASSRPAQMNTEAFF
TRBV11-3,CASRGQPTDTQYF
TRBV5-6,CASSYDSGRAVEQYF
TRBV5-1,CASSLANRGLDTEAFF
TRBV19,CASSVDRTTYEQYF
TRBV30,CAWSGRVLSGNTIYF
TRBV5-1,CASSLASGAYNEQFF
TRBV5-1,CASSAYRATEAFF
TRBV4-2,CASSQRTGNQPQHF
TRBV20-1,CSASLEGLAGQNSYEQYF
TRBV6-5,CASSSRITGNYGYTF
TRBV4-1,CASSQDYSDRGFEQYF
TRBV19,CASSRSTLDYGYTF
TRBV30,CAWSVQGINTEAFF
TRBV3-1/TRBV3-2,CASSQTTWATGGNTIYF
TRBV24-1,CATSDTRQSAYGYTF
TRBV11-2,CASSLSEHSNTEAFF